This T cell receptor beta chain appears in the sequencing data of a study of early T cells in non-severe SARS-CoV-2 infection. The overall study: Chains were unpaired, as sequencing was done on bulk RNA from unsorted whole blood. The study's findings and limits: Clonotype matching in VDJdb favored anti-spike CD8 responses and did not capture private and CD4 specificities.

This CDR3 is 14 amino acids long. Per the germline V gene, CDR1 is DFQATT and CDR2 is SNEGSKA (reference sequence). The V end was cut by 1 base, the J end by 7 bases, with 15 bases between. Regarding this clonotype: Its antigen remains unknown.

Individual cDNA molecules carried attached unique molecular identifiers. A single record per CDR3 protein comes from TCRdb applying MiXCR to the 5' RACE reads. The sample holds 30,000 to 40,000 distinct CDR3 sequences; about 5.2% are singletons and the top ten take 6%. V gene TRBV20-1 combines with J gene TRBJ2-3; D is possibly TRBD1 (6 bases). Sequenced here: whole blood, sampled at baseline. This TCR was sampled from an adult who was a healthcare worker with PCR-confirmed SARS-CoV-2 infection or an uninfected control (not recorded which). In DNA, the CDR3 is TGCAGTGCTAGAGTTCCAGGGGATTCTTATACGCAGTATTTT. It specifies CSARVPGDSYTQYF.